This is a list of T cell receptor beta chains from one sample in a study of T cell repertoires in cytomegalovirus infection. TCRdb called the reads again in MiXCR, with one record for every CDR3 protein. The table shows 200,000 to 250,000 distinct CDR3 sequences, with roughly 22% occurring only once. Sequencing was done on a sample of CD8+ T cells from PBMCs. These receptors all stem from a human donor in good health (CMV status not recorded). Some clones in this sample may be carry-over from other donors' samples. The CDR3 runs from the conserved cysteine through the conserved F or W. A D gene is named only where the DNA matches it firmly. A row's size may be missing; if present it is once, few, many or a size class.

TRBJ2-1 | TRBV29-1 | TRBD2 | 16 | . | CSVPPPTSGGEDEQFF | TGCAGCGTTCCCCCCCCCACTAGCGGGGGTGAAGATGAGCAGTTCTTC
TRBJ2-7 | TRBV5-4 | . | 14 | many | CASSSQGSSYEQYF | TGTGCCAGCAGCTCGCAGGGGTCCTCCTACGAGCAGTACTTC
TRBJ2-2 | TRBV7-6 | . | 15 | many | CASSPGPRNTGELFF | TGTGCCAGCAGCCCCGGGCCTAGGAACACCGGGGAGCTGTTTTTT
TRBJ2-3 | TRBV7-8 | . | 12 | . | CASSLGGTERTF | TGTGCCAGCAGCTTAGGCGGGACAGAACGAACTTTT
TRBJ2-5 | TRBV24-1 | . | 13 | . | CATSDSLDGTQYF | TGTGCCACCAGTGATTCGTTAGACGGGACCCAGTACTTC
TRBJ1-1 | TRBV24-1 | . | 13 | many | CATSAYTGAEAFF | TGTGCCACCAGTGCCTATACGGGCGCTGAAGCTTTCTTT
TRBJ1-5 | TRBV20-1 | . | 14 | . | CSVTGEESNQPQHF | TGCAGTGTAACGGGGGAGGAAAGCAATCAGCCCCAGCATTTT
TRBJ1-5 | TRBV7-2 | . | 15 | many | CASSLSQVGNQPQHF | TGTGCCAGCAGCTTGTCGCAAGTTGGCAATCAGCCCCAGCATTTT
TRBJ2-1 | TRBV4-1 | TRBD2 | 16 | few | CASSPITSGGAGEQFF | TGTGCCAGCAGCCCCATAACTAGCGGGGGGGCCGGTGAGCAGTTCTTC
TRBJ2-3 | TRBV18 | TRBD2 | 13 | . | CASSRAGADTQYF | TGTGCCAGCTCACGGGCGGGAGCAGATACGCAGTATTTT
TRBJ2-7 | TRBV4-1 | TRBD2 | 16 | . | CASSQALAGATYEQYF | TGCGCCAGCAGCCAAGCTTTAGCGGGGGCCACCTACGAGCAGTACTTC
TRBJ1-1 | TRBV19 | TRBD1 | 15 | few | CASSQATGALAEAFF | TGTGCCAGTAGTCAAGCGACAGGGGCGTTAGCTGAAGCTTTCTTT
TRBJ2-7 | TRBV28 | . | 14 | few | CASSLAGQFYEQYF | TGTGCCAGCAGTTTGGCGGGACAATTCTACGAGCAGTACTTC
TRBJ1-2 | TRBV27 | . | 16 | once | CASSPRGKRANYGYTF | TGTGCCAGCAGTCCCCGAGGGAAGCGAGCTAACTACGGCTACACCTTC
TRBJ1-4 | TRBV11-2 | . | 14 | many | CASSLYGLSEKLFF | TGTGCCAGCAGCTTGTACGGATTATCTGAAAAACTGTTTTTT
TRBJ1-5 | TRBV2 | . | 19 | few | CASSDSTGGSFDSNQPQHF | TGTGCCAGCAGTGACTCGACAGGCGGGAGCTTCGATAGCAATCAGCCCCAGCATTTT
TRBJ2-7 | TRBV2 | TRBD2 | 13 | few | CASAWDGAGEQYF | TGTGCCAGCGCCTGGGACGGAGCGGGGGAGCAGTACTTC
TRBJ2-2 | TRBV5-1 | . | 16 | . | CASSLLLGSNTGELFF | TGCGCCAGCAGCTTGTTGCTGGGCTCGAACACCGGGGAGCTGTTTTTT
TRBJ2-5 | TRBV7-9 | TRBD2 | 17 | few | CASSPSGLAGGPETQYF | TGTGCCAGCAGCCCCTCGGGACTAGCGGGGGGGCCGGAGACCCAGTACTTC
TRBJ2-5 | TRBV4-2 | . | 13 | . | CTSSSTSQETQYF | TGTACCAGCAGTTCGACCAGCCAAGAGACCCAGTACTTC
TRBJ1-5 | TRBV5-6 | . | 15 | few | CASSLGVYSNQPQHF | TGTGCCAGCAGCTTGGGGGTGTATAGCAATCAGCCCCAGCATTTT
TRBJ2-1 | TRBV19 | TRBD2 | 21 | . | CASSILAPSGGFTSSYNEQFF | TGTGCCAGTAGTATACTTGCCCCTAGCGGGGGGTTTACGAGCTCCTACAATGAGCAGTTCTTC
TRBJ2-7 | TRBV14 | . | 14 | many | CASSRRDGPYEQYF | TGTGCCAGCAGCCGCCGGGACGGTCCCTACGAGCAGTACTTC
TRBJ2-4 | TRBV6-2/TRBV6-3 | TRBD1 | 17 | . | CASSYSVGTGTKNIQYF | TGTGCCAGCAGTTACTCGGTAGGGACAGGGACCAAAAACATTCAGTACTTC
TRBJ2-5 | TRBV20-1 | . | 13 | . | CSAREGGQETQYF | TGCAGTGCTAGAGAGGGAGGTCAAGAGACCCAGTACTTC
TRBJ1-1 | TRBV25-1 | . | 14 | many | CASSDRTVNTEAFF | TGTGCCAGCAGTGACAGGACAGTGAACACTGAAGCTTTCTTT
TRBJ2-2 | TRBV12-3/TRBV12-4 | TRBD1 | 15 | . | CASSPDRAGTGELFF | TGTGCCAGCAGCCCAGACAGGGCAGGCACCGGGGAGCTGTTTTTT
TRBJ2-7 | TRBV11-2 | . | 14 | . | CASSSGFGTYEQYF | TGTGCCAGCAGCTCCGGATTCGGGACCTACGAGCAGTACTTC
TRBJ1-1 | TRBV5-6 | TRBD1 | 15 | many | CASSLEGQGALEAFF | TGTGCCAGCAGCTTGGAGGGACAGGGGGCACTTGAAGCTTTCTTT